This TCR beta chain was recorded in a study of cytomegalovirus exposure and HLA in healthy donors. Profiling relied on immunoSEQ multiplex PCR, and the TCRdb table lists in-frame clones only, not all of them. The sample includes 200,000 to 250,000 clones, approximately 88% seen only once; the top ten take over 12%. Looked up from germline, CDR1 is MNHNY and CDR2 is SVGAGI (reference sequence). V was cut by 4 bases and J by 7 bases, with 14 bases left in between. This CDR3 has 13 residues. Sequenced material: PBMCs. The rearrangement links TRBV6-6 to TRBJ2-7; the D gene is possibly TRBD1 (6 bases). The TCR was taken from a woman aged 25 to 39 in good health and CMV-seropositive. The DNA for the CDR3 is TGTGCCAGCAGTTGGGACCAGGGGCTAGAGCAGTACTTC. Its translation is CASSWDQGLEQYF.